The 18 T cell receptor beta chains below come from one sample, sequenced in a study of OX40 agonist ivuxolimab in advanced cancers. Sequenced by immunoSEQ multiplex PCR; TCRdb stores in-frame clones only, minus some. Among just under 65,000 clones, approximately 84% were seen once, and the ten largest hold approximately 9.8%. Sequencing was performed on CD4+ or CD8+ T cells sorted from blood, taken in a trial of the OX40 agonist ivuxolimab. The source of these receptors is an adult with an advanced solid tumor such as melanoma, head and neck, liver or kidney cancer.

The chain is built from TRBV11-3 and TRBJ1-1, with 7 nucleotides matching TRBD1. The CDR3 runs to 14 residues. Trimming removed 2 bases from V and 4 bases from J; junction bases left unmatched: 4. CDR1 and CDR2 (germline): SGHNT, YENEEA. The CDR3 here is CASSLQGGTTEAFF. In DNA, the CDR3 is TGTGCCAGCAGCTTACAGGGGGGGACCACTGAAGCTTTCTTT.

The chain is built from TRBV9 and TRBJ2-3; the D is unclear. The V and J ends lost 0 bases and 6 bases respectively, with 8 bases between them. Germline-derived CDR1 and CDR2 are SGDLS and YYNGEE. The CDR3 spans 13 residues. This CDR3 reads CASSVAFSDTQYF. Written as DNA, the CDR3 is TGTGCCAGCAGCGTAGCTTTCTCGGATACGCAGTATTTT.

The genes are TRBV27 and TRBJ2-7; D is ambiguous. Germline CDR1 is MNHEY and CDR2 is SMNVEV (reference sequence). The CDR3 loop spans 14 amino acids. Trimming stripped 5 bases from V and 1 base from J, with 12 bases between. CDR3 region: CASSNRVFSYEQYF. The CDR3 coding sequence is TGTGCCAGCAGTAACCGGGTCTTTTCCTACGAGCAGTACTTC.

The CDR3 sequence: CASSVGPLGVDTQYF. The CDR3 DNA follows: TGTGCCAGCAGCGTAGGACCGCTAGGGGTCGATACGCAGTATTTT. The chain has TRBV9 and TRBJ2-3; D possibly corresponds to TRBD1 (5 bases). CDR1 is SGDLS and CDR2 is YYNGEE in the germline V gene. Between the trimmed V and J ends, which lost 0 bases and 6 bases, there was a span of 14 bases. This CDR3 is built from 15 residues.

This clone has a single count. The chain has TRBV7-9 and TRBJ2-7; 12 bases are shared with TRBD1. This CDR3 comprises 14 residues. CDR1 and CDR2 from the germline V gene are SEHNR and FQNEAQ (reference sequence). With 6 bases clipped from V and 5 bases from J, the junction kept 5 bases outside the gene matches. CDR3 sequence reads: CASSPRDRGHEQYF. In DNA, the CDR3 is TGTGCCAGCAGTCCCAGGGACAGGGGGCACGAGCAGTACTTC. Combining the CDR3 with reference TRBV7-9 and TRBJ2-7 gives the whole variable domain DTGVSQNPRHKITKRGQNVTFRCDPISEHNRLYWYRQTLGQGPEFLTYFQNEAQLEKSRLLSDRFSAERPKGSFSTLEIQRTEQGDSAMYLCASSPRDRGHEQYFGPGTRLTVT.

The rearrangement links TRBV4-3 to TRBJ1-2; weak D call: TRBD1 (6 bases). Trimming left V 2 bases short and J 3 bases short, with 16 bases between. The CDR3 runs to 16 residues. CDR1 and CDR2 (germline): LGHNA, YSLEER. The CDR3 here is CASSQNEGDPYYGYTF. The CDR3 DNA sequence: TGCGCCAGCAGCCAAAACGAGGGGGACCCTTACTATGGCTACACCTTC.

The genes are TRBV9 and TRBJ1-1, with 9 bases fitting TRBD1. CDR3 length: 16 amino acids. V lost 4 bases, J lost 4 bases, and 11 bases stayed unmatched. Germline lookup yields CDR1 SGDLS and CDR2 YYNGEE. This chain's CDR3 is CASSLTGTGPRTEAFF. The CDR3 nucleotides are TGTGCCAGCAGCCTAACCGGGACAGGGCCACGCACTGAAGCTTTCTTT.

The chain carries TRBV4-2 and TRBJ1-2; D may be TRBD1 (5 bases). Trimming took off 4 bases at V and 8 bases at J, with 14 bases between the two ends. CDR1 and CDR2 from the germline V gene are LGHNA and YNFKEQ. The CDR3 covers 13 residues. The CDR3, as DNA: TGTGCCAGCAGCCCGGGGACTCCGCCGGGCTACACCTTC. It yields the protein CASSPGTPPGYTF.

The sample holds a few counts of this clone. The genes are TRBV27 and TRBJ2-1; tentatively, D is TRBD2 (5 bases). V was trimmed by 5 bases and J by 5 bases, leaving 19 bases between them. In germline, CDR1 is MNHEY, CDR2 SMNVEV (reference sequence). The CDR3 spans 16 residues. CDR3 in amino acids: CASSQGSSYNHNEQFF. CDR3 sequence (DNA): TGTGCCAGCAGTCAAGGGAGCTCCTACAACCACAATGAGCAGTTCTTC.

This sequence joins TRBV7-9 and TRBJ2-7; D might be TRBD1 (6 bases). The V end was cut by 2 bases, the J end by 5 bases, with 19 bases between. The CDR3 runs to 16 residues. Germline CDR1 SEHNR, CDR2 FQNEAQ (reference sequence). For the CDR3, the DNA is TGTGCCAGCAGCTTATATGTCGGAGGACAGTTTGACGAGCAGTACTTC. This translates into CASSLYVGGQFDEQYF.

For the CDR3, the DNA is TGTGCCAGCAGTACACCCGGGACCGCAAAGTTGGAGACCCAGTACTTC. Translated, it gives CASSTPGTAKLETQYF. This rearrangement joins TRBV28 to TRBJ2-5; D is possibly TRBD1 or TRBD2 (5 bases each). Trimming stripped 5 bases from V and 5 bases from J, with 21 bases between. CDR3 length: 16 amino acids. Germline CDR1 and CDR2: MDHEN and SYDVKM.

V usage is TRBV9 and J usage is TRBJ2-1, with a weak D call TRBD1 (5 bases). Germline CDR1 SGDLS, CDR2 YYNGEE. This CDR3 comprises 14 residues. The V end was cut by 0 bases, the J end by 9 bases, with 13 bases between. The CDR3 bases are TGTGCCAGCAGCGTAGTGACAGTTGGCGGTGAGCAGTTCTTC. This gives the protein CASSVVTVGGEQFF.

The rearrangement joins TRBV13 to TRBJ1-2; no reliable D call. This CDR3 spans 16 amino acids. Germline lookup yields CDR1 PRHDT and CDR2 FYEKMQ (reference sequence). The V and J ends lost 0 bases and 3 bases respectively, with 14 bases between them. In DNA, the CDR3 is TGTGCCAGCAGCTTAGGGGTAAGGGCCGGGGACTATGGCTACACCTTC. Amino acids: CASSLGVRAGDYGYTF.

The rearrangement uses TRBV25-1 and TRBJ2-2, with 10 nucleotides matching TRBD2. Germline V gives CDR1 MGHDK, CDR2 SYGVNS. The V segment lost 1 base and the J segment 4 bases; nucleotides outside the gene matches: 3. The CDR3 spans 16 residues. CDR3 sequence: CASSELSSGSTGELFF. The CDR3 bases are TGTGCCAGCAGTGAATTATCTAGCGGGAGCACCGGGGAGCTGTTTTTT.

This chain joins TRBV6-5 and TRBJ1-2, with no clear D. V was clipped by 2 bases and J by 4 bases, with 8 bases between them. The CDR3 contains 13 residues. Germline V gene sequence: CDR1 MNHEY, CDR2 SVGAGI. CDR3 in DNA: TGTGCCAGCAGTTACAGGAACTCCTATGGCTACACCTTC. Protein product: CASSYRNSYGYTF.

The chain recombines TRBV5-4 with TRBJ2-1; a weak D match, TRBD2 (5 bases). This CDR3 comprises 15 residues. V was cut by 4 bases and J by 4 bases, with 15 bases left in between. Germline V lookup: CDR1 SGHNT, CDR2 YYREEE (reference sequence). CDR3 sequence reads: CASSGVAGSYNEQFF. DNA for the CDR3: TGTGCCAGCAGCGGGGTGGCGGGTTCATACAATGAGCAGTTCTTC.

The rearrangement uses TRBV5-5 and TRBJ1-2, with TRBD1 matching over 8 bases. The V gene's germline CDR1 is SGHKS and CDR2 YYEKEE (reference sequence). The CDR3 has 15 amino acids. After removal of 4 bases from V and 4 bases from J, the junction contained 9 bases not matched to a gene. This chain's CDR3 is CASSPRQGTGYGYTF. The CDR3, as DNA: TGTGCCAGCAGCCCGCGACAGGGGACCGGCTATGGCTACACCTTC.

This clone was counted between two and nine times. The CDR3 nucleotides read TGTGCCAGCAGCTTAGCCCGACAGGGCCAAGAGACCCAGTACTTC. Translating gives CASSLARQGQETQYF. The J gene is TRBJ2-5, the V gene TRBV7-9; 7 bases are a match to TRBD1. Germline trimming cut 0 bases from V and 1 base from J; bases unmatched to any gene: 2. The length of the CDR3 is 15 residues. The germline gives CDR1 SEHNR, CDR2 FQNEAQ (reference sequence).